This T cell receptor beta chain was identified in a study of radiotherapy plus CTLA-4 blockade in lung cancer. Study-wide points: Subsequent to radiotherapy plus ipilimumab, tumor-derived TCR clones underwent expansion in blood.

The CDR3 is 13 residues long. The germline CDR1 and CDR2 sequences are GTSNPN and SVGIG (reference sequence). V lost 7 bases and J 8 bases, leaving 20 bases between the germline ends. Note on this clone: Antigen unknown.

TCRdb's table, derived via immunoSEQ multiplex PCR, lists solely in-frame clones and lacks some. The sample lists 39,000 or so clones; about 70% were seen once. This receptor was identified in a human donor with non-small cell lung cancer who had stable disease on radiotherapy plus ipilimumab. The chain recombines TRBV30 with TRBJ1-2; a possible D gene is TRBD1 (6 bases). The sequencing used peripheral blood, collected from a patient treated with radiotherapy plus ipilimumab. CDR3 residues: CASRYRDSEGYTF. As DNA, the CDR3 is TGTGCCTCGAGGTACAGGGATTCGGAGGGCTACACCTTC.